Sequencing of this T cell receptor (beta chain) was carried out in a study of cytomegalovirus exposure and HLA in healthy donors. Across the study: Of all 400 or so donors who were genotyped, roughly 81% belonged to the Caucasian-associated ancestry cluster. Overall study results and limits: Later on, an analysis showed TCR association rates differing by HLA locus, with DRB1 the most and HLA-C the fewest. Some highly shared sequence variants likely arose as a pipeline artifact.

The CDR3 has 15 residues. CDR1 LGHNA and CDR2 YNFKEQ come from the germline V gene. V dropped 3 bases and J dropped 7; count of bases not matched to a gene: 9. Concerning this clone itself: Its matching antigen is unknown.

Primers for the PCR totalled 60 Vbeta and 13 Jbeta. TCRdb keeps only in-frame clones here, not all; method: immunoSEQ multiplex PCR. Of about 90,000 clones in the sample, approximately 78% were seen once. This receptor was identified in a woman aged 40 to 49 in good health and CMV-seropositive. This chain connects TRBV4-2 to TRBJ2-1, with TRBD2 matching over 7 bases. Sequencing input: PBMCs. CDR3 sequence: CASSHGLEGSNEQFF. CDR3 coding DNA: TGTGCCAGCAGCCACGGACTAGAGGGATCGAATGAGCAGTTCTTC.